This TCR beta chain is drawn from a study of T-cell memory formation after mild COVID-19. This clonotype has a handful of counts. Each CDR3 protein gets one entry after TCRdb re-called the 5' RACE reads with MiXCR. The profile shows 450,000 or so distinct CDR3 sequences, 20% to 25% of them singletons. The CDR3 contains 14 residues. Trimming cost V 5 bases and J 2 bases, with 13 bases left between them. The chain couples TRBV12-3 or TRBV12-4 to TRBJ2-7, with D perhaps TRBD1 (5 bases). Sequenced: PBMCs or a T cell subset sorted from them (not recorded which). The clonotype was recovered from an adult woman who had mild COVID-19 (a few samples of this study predate the infection). Cell type and time point are not known. For the CDR3, the DNA is TGTGCCAGCAGTCCACCCCAGGGCCCCTACGAGCAGTACTTC. This sequence encodes CASSPPQGPYEQYF.